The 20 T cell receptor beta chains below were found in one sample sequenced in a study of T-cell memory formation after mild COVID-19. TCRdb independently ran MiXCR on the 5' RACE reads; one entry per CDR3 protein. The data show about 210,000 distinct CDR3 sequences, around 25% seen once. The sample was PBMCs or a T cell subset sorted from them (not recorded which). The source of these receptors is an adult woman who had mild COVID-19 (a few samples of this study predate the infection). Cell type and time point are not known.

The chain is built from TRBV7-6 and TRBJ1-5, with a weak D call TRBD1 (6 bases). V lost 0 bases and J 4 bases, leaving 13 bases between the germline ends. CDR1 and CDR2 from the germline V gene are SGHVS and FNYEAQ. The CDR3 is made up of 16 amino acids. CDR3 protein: CASSLAIGGSNQPQHF. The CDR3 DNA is TGTGCCAGCAGCTTAGCGATAGGGGGTAGTAATCAGCCCCAGCATTTT.

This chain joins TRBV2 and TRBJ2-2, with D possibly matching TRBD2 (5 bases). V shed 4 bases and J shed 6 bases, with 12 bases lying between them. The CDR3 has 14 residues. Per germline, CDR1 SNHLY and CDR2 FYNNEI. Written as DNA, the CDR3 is TGTGCCAGCAGTGGTGAGGGTAGGGCCGGGGAGCTGTTTTTT. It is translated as CASSGEGRAGELFF. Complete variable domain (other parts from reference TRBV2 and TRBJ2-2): EPEVTQTPSHQVTQMGQEVILRCVPISNHLYFYWYRQILGQKVEFLVSFYNNEISEKSEIFDDQFSVERPDGSNFTLKIRSTKLEDSAMYFCASSGEGRAGELFFGEGSRLTVL.

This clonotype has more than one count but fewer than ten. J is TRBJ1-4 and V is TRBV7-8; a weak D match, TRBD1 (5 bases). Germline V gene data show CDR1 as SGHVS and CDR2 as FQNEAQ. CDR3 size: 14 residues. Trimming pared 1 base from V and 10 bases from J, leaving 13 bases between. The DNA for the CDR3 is TGTGCCAGCAGCTTAGGAGGGGCCGTGGGAAAACTGTTTTTT. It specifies CASSLGGAVGKLFF. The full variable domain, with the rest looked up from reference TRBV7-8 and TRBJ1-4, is GAGVSQSPRYKVAKRGQDVALRCDPISGHVSLFWYQQALGQGPEFLTYFQNEAQLDKSGLPSDRFFAERPEGSVSTLKIQRTQQEDSAVYLCASSLGGAVGKLFFGSGTQLSVL.

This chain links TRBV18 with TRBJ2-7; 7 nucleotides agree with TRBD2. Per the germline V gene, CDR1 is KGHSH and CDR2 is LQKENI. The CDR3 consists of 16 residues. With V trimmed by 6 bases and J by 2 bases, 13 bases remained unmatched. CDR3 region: CASSPPLARRAYEQYF. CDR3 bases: TGTGCCAGCTCGCCCCCACTAGCGCGGCGCGCCTACGAGCAGTACTTC.

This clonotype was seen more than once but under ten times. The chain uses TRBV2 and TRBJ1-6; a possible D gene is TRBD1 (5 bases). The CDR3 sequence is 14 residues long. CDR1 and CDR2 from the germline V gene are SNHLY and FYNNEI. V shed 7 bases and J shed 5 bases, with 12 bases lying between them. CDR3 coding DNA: TGTGCCAGCACCCGGGGCGGGGATAATTCACCCCTCCACTTT. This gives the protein CASTRGGDNSPLHF.

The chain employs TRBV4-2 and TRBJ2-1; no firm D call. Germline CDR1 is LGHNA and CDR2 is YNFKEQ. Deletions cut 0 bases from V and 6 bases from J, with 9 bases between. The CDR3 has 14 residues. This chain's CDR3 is CASSQDYSGNEQFF. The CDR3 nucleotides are TGTGCCAGCAGCCAAGATTACTCCGGCAATGAGCAGTTCTTC.

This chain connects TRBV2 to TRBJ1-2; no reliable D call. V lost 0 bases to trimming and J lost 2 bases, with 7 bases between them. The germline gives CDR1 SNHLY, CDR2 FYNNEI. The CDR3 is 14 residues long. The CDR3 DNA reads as TGTGCCAGCAGTGAAGCGATTGGGAACTATGGCTACACCTTC. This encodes CASSEAIGNYGYTF.

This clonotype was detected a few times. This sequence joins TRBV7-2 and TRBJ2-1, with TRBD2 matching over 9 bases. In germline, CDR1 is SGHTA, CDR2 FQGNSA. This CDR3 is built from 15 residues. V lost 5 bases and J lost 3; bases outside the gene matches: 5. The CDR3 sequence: CASSGGRAVYNEQFF. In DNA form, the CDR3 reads TGTGCCAGCAGCGGCGGGAGGGCCGTCTACAATGAGCAGTTCTTC.

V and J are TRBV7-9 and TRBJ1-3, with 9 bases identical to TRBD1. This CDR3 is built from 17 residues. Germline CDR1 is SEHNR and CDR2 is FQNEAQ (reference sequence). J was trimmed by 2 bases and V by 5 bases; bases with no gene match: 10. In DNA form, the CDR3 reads TGTGCCAGCAGCCTCATACCGGGACAGGGTGCTGGAAACACCATATATTTT. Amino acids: CASSLIPGQGAGNTIYF.

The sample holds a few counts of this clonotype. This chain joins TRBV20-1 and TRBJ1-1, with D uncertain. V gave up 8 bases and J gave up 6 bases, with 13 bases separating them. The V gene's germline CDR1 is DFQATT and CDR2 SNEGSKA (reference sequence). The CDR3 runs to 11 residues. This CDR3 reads CSTHMGSEAFF. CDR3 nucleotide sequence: TGCAGTACCCATATGGGATCTGAAGCTTTCTTT.

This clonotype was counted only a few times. The CDR3 DNA is TGCGCCAGCAGCCAAGGAGGGACCACAGATACGCAGTATTTT. As protein: CASSQGGTTDTQYF. The chain carries TRBV4-3 and TRBJ2-3; D may match TRBD1 or TRBD2 (5 bases each). CDR1 and CDR2 from the germline V gene are LGHNA and YSLEER. The ends were cut back, 1 base at V and 2 bases at J, with 7 bases in the middle. The CDR3 has 14 amino acids.

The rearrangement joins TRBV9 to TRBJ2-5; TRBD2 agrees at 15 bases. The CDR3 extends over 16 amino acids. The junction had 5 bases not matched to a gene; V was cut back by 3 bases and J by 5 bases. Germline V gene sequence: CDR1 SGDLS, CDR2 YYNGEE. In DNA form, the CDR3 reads TGTGCCAGCAGCGCGGGACTAGCGGGGGGAGGTGAGACCCAGTACTTC. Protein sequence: CASSAGLAGGGETQYF.

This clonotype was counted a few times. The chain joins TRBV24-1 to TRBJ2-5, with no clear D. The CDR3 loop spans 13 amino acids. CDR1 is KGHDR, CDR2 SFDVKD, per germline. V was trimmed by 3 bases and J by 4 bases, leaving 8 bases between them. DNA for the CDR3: TGTGCCACCAGTGATACGCCGCCAGAGACCCAGTACTTC. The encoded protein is CATSDTPPETQYF.

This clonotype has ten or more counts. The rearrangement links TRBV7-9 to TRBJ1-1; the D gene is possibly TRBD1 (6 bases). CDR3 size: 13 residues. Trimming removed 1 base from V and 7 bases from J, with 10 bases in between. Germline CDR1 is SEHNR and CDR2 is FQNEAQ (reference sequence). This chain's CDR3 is CASSLETGGEAFF. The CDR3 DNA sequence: TGTGCCAGCAGCTTAGAGACAGGCGGTGAAGCTTTCTTT. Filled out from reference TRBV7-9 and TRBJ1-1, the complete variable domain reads DTGVSQNPRHKITKRGQNVTFRCDPISEHNRLYWYRQTLGQGPEFLTYFQNEAQLEKSRLLSDRFSAERPKGSFSTLEIQRTEQGDSAMYLCASSLETGGEAFFGQGTRLTVV.

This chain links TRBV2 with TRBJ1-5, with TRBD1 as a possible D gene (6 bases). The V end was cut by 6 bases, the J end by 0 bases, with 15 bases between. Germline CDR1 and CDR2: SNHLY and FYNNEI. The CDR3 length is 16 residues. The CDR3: CASSTRGGVSNQPQHF. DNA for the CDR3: TGTGCCAGCAGCACCCGTGGGGGCGTTAGCAATCAGCCCCAGCATTTT.

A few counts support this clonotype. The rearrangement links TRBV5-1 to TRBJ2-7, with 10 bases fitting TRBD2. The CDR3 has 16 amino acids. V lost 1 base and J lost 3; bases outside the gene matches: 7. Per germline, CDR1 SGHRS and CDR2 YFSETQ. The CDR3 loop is CASSLTPSGSNYEQYF. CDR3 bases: TGCGCCAGCAGCTTGACCCCTAGCGGGAGTAACTACGAGCAGTACTTC.

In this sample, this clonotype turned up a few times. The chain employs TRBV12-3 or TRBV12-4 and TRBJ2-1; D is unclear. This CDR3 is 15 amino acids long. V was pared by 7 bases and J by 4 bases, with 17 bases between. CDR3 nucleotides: TGTGCCAGCACCAAACAGACCGTTTATTACAATGAGCAGTTCTTC. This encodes CASTKQTVYYNEQFF.

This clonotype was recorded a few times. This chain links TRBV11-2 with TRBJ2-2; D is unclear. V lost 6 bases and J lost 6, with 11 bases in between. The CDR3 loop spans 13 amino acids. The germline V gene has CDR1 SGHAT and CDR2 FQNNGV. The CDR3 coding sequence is TGTGCCAGCAGACCCGGTAGTGCCGGGGAGCTGTTTTTT. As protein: CASRPGSAGELFF.

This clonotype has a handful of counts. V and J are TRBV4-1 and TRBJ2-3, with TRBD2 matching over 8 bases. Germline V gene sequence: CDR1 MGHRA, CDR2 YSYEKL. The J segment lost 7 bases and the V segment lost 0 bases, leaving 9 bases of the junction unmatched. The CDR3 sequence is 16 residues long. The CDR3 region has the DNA TGCGCCAGCAGCCAAGAGGCCCGGGGGGGACGTCATACGCAGTATTTT. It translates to CASSQEARGGRHTQYF.

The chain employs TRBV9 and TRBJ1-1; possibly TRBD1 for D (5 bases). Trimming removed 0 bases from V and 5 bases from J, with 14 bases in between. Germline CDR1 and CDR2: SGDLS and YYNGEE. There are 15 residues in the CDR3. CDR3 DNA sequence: TGTGCCAGCAGCGTAGAGGGACGGGGGGTGACTGAAGCTTTCTTT. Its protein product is CASSVEGRGVTEAFF. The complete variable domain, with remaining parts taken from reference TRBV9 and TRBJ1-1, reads DSGVTQTPKHLITATGQRVTLRCSPRSGDLSVYWYQQSLDQGLQFLIQYYNGEERAKGNILERFSAQQFPDLHSELNLSSLELGDSALYFCASSVEGRGVTEAFFGQGTRLTVV.